This TCR beta chain was recovered during a study of T cells in Graves' hyperthyroidism and ophthalmopathy. Points from the study as a whole: Separation of ophthalmopathy from stable hyperthyroidism was achieved by a 13 V-J model. Model output signaled ophthalmopathy a median approximately 6.2 months ahead of onset.

This clonotype has ten or more counts. Antigen unknown. TCR beta CDR3 regions were amplified from RNA transcripts. With the HTBI primer set, the TCR CDR3 went through a first round of RT-PCR. TCRdb fed the multiplex PCR reads into MiXCR, producing one record per CDR3 protein. The sample lists about 550,000 distinct CDR3 sequences; roughly 20% were seen once. The CDR3 is made up of 12 amino acids. Trimming took 6 bases from V and 4 from J, leaving 9 bases between them. Germline V lookup: CDR1 MDHEN, CDR2 SYDVKM. The source is a man aged 18-30 years with Graves' hyperthyroidism. This chain joins TRBV28 and TRBJ2-5; no definite D call. Sequencing was performed on blood. The CDR3 protein is CASRGGVETQYF. As DNA, the CDR3 is TGTGCCAGCAGGGGTGGGGTAGAGACCCAGTACTTC.